These T cell receptor beta chains were read from a single sample in a study of blood T cell repertoires in COVID-19. Only in-frame clones appear in the TCRdb table, and some are missing; sequencing was by immunoSEQ multiplex PCR. The sample lists 280,000 or so clones; 70% to 90% were seen once. The sequenced material came from peripheral blood. The origin of the receptors is a woman in her sixties or seventies with acute or convalescent COVID-19. CDR3s include the opening cysteine and the closing phenylalanine or tryptophan. D genes are given only for firm matches. The size entry is marked missing in some rows and otherwise reads once, few, many or a size class.

TGTGCCAGCAGCTTGGGGGCTCTCCAGGGTTACGAGCAGTACTTC,CASSLGALQGYEQYF,TRBJ2-7,NA,once,TRBV5-4
TGTGCCAGCAGCTTAGATGGGGAGCGAGGCTACACCTTC,CASSLDGERGYTF,TRBJ1-2,NA,NA,TRBV7-2
TGTGCCAGCAGCTTAGCGCAGGGTCTCGGCTATGGCTACACCTTC,CASSLAQGLGYGYTF,TRBJ1-2,NA,NA,TRBV7-2
TGTGCCACCAGCGGGGGACAGGTCTCGAGCACAGATACGCAGTATTTT,CATSGGQVSSTDTQYF,TRBJ2-3,TRBD1,NA,TRBV24-1
TGTGCCAGCAGCGCGGGACATAGCTTACCCACAGATACGCAGTATTTT,CASSAGHSLPTDTQYF,TRBJ2-3,NA,NA,TRBV9
TGTGCCAGCAGCCGTGAGGCTAATGAAAAACTGTTTTTT,CASSREANEKLFF,TRBJ1-4,NA,NA,TRBV3-1/TRBV3-2
TGTGCCACCAGCCGCGGGACGGAAGAGACCCAGTACTTC,CATSRGTEETQYF,TRBJ2-5,NA,NA,TRBV15
TGCAGTGCGAGTATCCCGACAGGGGGGTACACTGAAGCTTTCTTT,CSASIPTGGYTEAFF,TRBJ1-1,TRBD1,NA,TRBV20-1
TGTGCCAGCAGCTTCAACCTAGCGGGGGCCTACAATGAGCAGTTCTTC,CASSFNLAGAYNEQFF,TRBJ2-1,TRBD2,NA,TRBV11-2
TGTGCCAGCAGCATGGGACTACCTAGCACAGATACGCAGTATTTT,CASSMGLPSTDTQYF,TRBJ2-3,TRBD2,NA,TRBV7-2
TGTGCCAGCAGCGTAGACAGTGGGGCAGGAACTTACAATGAGCAGTTCTTC,CASSVDSGAGTYNEQFF,TRBJ2-1,NA,once,TRBV9
TGTGCCAGCAGCCAACTAGGCGGGATGGCCGGGGAGCTGTTTTTT,CASSQLGGMAGELFF,TRBJ2-2,NA,NA,TRBV14
TGTGCCAGTGATCGGGGAAGACGAGAAAAACTGTTTTTT,CASDRGRREKLFF,TRBJ1-4,NA,NA,TRBV19
TGTGCCAGCAGCCCCCGATTAGCGGGAGGTTCTGAGCAGTACTTC,CASSPRLAGGSEQYF,TRBJ2-7,TRBD2,NA,TRBV7-2
TGTGCCAGTACGAGGGAGGCGGGGCGCGAGCAGCCCCAGCATTTT,CASTREAGREQPQHF,TRBJ1-5,NA,NA,TRBV19
TGTGCCAGCAGTGTGCGGGGGGGCTGGGAGACCCAGTACTTC,CASSVRGGWETQYF,TRBJ2-5,TRBD2,NA,TRBV6-6
TGTGCCAGCAGCCCCTCCGGACAGAACTATGGCTACACCTTC,CASSPSGQNYGYTF,TRBJ1-2,NA,NA,TRBV7-9
TGTGCCAGCGGAGTATCACCCCTCCACTTT,CASGVSPLHF,TRBJ1-6,NA,NA,TRBV5-8
TGTGCCAGCAGCCAAGAGGGGACTAGCGGGGGGGTGGAGACCCAGTACTTC,CASSQEGTSGGVETQYF,TRBJ2-5,TRBD2,few,TRBV4-2
TGTGCCAGCAGCACCTCATCCTTAAAACAGGGGATTGGCTACACCTTC,CASSTSSLKQGIGYTF,TRBJ1-2,TRBD1,NA,TRBV7-2
TGTGCCAGCAGGTCCATGGGTAGCGGGGGGCCCACAGATACGCAGTATTTT,CASRSMGSGGPTDTQYF,TRBJ2-3,TRBD2,NA,TRBV5-4
TGTGCCAGCAGCTTCTCTCTGAACACTGAAGCTTTCTTT,CASSFSLNTEAFF,TRBJ1-1,NA,NA,TRBV3-1/TRBV3-2
TGTGCCAGCAGCCAAGCTGTAAGGTGGGCTAGCGGGAGGCTCTATGAGCAGTTCTTC,CASSQAVRWASGRLYEQFF,TRBJ2-1,TRBD2,NA,TRBV14
TGTGCCAGCAGTTTACCAACAGGGTCCGGCTCCTACGAGCAGTACTTC,CASSLPTGSGSYEQYF,TRBJ2-7,NA,once,TRBV27
TGTGCCAGCAGCCCCCTACTAGCGGCTTCGTCGGGGGAGACCCAGTACTTC,CASSPLLAASSGETQYF,TRBJ2-5,TRBD2,NA,TRBV4-2
TGCAGCGTCGGACAGGGGCCGAACACTGAAGCTTTCTTT,CSVGQGPNTEAFF,TRBJ1-1,TRBD1,NA,TRBV29-1
TGTGCCAGCAGTTTCACAGGGGGCAGAGCGGTCTCCTTTGGCTACACCTTC,CASSFTGGRAVSFGYTF,TRBJ1-2,TRBD1,NA,TRBV27